These T cell receptor beta chains were read from a single sample in a study of T cell responses to AZD1222 COVID-19 vaccine. Assay used: immunoSEQ multiplex PCR; TCRdb lists only in-frame clones, some missing. The table records fewer than 90,000 clones, around nine tenths of them present only once. Material: peripheral blood, obtained on day 0 of AZD1222 vaccination. Receptor source: an adult in good health. CDR3s include the opening cysteine and the closing phenylalanine or tryptophan. A D gene is named only where the DNA matches it firmly. A row's size may be missing; if present it is once, few, many or a size class.

v_gene: TRBV19; abundance: few; j_gene: TRBJ2-1; d_gene: .; CDR3aa: CASSFTDHPGNEQFF; CDR3nt: TGTGCCAGTAGTTTTACGGACCACCCGGGGAATGAGCAGTTCTTC
v_gene: TRBV5-1; abundance: .; j_gene: TRBJ2-3; d_gene: .; CDR3aa: CASSFSRQIADTQYF; CDR3nt: TGCGCCAGCAGCTTTTCCCGACAGATAGCAGATACGCAGTATTTT
v_gene: TRBV15; abundance: .; j_gene: TRBJ2-7; d_gene: TRBD1; CDR3aa: CATSTRTGVHEQYF; CDR3nt: TGTGCCACCAGCACCCGGACAGGGGTACACGAGCAGTACTTC
v_gene: TRBV7-2; abundance: .; j_gene: TRBJ1-1; d_gene: .; CDR3aa: CASTYSPSGTEAFF; CDR3nt: TGTGCCAGCACCTATAGTCCCAGTGGCACTGAAGCTTTCTTT
v_gene: TRBV3-1/TRBV3-2; abundance: .; j_gene: TRBJ2-7; d_gene: .; CDR3aa: CASSHIYEQYF; CDR3nt: TGTGCCAGCAGCCATATCTACGAGCAGTACTTC
v_gene: TRBV7-3; abundance: .; j_gene: TRBJ2-5; d_gene: TRBD2; CDR3aa: CASSKTGTSGETQYF; CDR3nt: TGTGCCAGCAGCAAAACCGGGACTAGCGGGGAGACCCAGTACTTC
v_gene: TRBV28; abundance: .; j_gene: TRBJ1-5; d_gene: TRBD1; CDR3aa: CASRDGQGSKAGWGQPQHF; CDR3nt: TGTGCCAGCAGGGATGGACAGGGTTCGAAGGCCGGGTGGGGTCAGCCCCAGCATTTT
v_gene: TRBV13; abundance: .; j_gene: TRBJ1-1; d_gene: TRBD1; CDR3aa: CASSPTGGTEAFF; CDR3nt: TGTGCCAGCAGCCCTACAGGGGGCACTGAAGCTTTCTTT
v_gene: TRBV6-1; abundance: .; j_gene: TRBJ1-4; d_gene: .; CDR3aa: CASSETPGRTNEKLFF; CDR3nt: TGTGCCAGCAGTGAAACGCCGGGAAGAACTAATGAAAAACTGTTTTTT
v_gene: TRBV12-3/TRBV12-4; abundance: .; j_gene: TRBJ1-3; d_gene: .; CDR3aa: CASSLFGTIYF; CDR3nt: TGTGCCAGCAGCCTGTTCGGCACCATATATTTT
v_gene: TRBV6-4; abundance: .; j_gene: TRBJ2-2; d_gene: .; CDR3aa: CASSDSPTGGLGGELFF; CDR3nt: TGTGCCAGCAGTGACTCCCCAACCGGGGGGCTGGGCGGGGAGCTGTTTTTT
v_gene: TRBV7-9; abundance: .; j_gene: TRBJ2-1; d_gene: .; CDR3aa: CASSFGRGGGSYNEQFF; CDR3nt: TGTGCCAGCAGCTTTGGCAGGGGAGGAGGCTCCTACAATGAGCAGTTCTTC
v_gene: TRBV4-2; abundance: .; j_gene: TRBJ1-2; d_gene: .; CDR3aa: CASSQAFGGDYGYTF; CDR3nt: TGTGCCAGCAGCCAAGCATTCGGCGGAGACTATGGCTACACCTTC
v_gene: TRBV6-5; abundance: .; j_gene: TRBJ1-1; d_gene: .; CDR3aa: CASSYSTGRGEAFF; CDR3nt: TGTGCCAGCAGTTACTCGACAGGAAGAGGTGAAGCTTTCTTT
v_gene: TRBV28; abundance: .; j_gene: TRBJ2-5; d_gene: .; CDR3aa: CASSSPATQETQYF; CDR3nt: TGTGCCAGCAGTTCCCCCGCCACCCAAGAGACCCAGTACTTC
v_gene: TRBV6-6; abundance: few; j_gene: TRBJ2-5; d_gene: .; CDR3aa: CASSATGTETQYF; CDR3nt: TGTGCCAGCAGCGCCACAGGGACGGAGACCCAGTACTTC
v_gene: TRBV6-2/TRBV6-3; abundance: once; j_gene: TRBJ2-1; d_gene: .; CDR3aa: CASSYGQGPYNEQFF; CDR3nt: TGTGCCAGCAGTTACGGGCAGGGACCCTACAATGAGCAGTTCTTC
v_gene: TRBV13; abundance: .; j_gene: TRBJ2-7; d_gene: .; CDR3aa: CASSPYPNYEQYF; CDR3nt: TGTGCCAGCAGCCCCTATCCTAACTACGAGCAGTACTTC
v_gene: TRBV10-2; abundance: .; j_gene: TRBJ2-1; d_gene: .; CDR3aa: CASSRDLGTYNEQFF; CDR3nt: TGCGCCAGCAGTCGGGACTTAGGGACCTACAATGAGCAGTTCTTC
v_gene: TRBV10-1; abundance: .; j_gene: TRBJ1-4; d_gene: .; CDR3aa: CASSLTGTTNEKLFF; CDR3nt: TGCGCCAGCAGCCTCACCGGGACAACTAATGAAAAACTGTTTTTT
v_gene: TRBV5-4; abundance: .; j_gene: TRBJ2-4; d_gene: .; CDR3aa: CASSLAARGNIQYF; CDR3nt: TGTGCCAGCAGCTTGGCTGCCCGGGGGAACATTCAGTACTTC
v_gene: TRBV7-8; abundance: .; j_gene: TRBJ1-6; d_gene: TRBD1; CDR3aa: CASSSYRGDGSPLHF; CDR3nt: TGTGCCAGCAGCTCTTACAGGGGGGATGGGTCACCCCTCCACTTT
v_gene: TRBV2; abundance: .; j_gene: TRBJ2-2; d_gene: .; CDR3aa: CASSETGFGELFF; CDR3nt: TGTGCCAGCAGTGAAACAGGGTTCGGGGAGCTGTTTTTT
v_gene: TRBV10-3; abundance: .; j_gene: TRBJ1-3; d_gene: TRBD1; CDR3aa: CAISESRGLGNTIYF; CDR3nt: TGTGCCATCAGTGAGTCGAGGGGGCTTGGAAACACCATATATTTT
v_gene: TRBV11-3; abundance: .; j_gene: TRBJ1-1; d_gene: .; CDR3aa: CASSWDGYTEAFF; CDR3nt: TGTGCCAGCAGCTGGGACGGCTACACTGAAGCTTTCTTT
v_gene: TRBV2; abundance: .; j_gene: TRBJ1-6; d_gene: TRBD1; CDR3aa: CASSWDRNNSPLHF; CDR3nt: TGTGCCAGCAGCTGGGACAGAAATAATTCACCCCTCCACTTT
v_gene: TRBV11-2; abundance: few; j_gene: TRBJ2-1; d_gene: .; CDR3aa: CASSFRGSGSYNEQFF; CDR3nt: TGTGCCAGCAGCTTTAGAGGGTCAGGGTCCTACAATGAGCAGTTCTTC
v_gene: TRBV4-1; abundance: .; j_gene: TRBJ2-6; d_gene: .; CDR3aa: CASSRGQINSGANVLTF; CDR3nt: TGCGCCAGCAGCCGAGGACAGATCAACTCTGGGGCCAACGTCCTGACTTTC
v_gene: TRBV3-1/TRBV3-2; abundance: .; j_gene: TRBJ1-2; d_gene: .; CDR3aa: CASSQAGAGPQGQGYTF; CDR3nt: TGTGCCAGCAGCCAAGCAGGGGCGGGCCCCCAGGGGCAAGGCTACACCTTC
v_gene: TRBV7-9; abundance: .; j_gene: TRBJ2-7; d_gene: .; CDR3aa: CASSSRDSSYEQYF; CDR3nt: TGTGCCAGCAGCTCCCGGGACTCCTCCTACGAGCAGTACTTC
v_gene: TRBV6-5; abundance: .; j_gene: TRBJ1-6; d_gene: .; CDR3aa: CASSYSTGFGGSPLHF; CDR3nt: TGTGCCAGCAGTTACTCCACAGGGTTTGGTGGTTCACCCCTCCACTTT
v_gene: TRBV2; abundance: .; j_gene: TRBJ2-1; d_gene: .; CDR3aa: CASSEALLSNEQFF; CDR3nt: TGTGCCAGCAGTGAAGCGCTTCTATCGAATGAGCAGTTCTTC
v_gene: TRBV29-1; abundance: .; j_gene: TRBJ1-1; d_gene: TRBD1; CDR3aa: CSVSPGTVNTEAFF; CDR3nt: TGCAGCGTCTCCCCCGGGACAGTCAACACTGAAGCTTTCTTT
v_gene: TRBV28; abundance: .; j_gene: TRBJ2-1; d_gene: TRBD2; CDR3aa: CASSPIRTSWGNEQFF; CDR3nt: TGTGCCAGCAGCCCAATTAGGACTAGCTGGGGCAATGAGCAGTTCTTC
v_gene: TRBV7-6; abundance: .; j_gene: TRBJ2-4; d_gene: .; CDR3aa: CASSLNPRSRIAKNIQYF; CDR3nt: TGTGCCAGCAGCTTAAACCCCCGAAGTAGGATAGCCAAAAACATTCAGTACTTC
v_gene: TRBV6-1; abundance: .; j_gene: TRBJ1-5; d_gene: TRBD1; CDR3aa: CASSEGQGAGNQPQHF; CDR3nt: TGTGCCAGCAGTGAAGGACAGGGGGCGGGCAATCAGCCCCAGCATTTT
v_gene: TRBV28; abundance: few; j_gene: TRBJ1-1; d_gene: .; CDR3aa: CASSLLEFRARGTEAFF; CDR3nt: TGTGCCAGCAGTTTATTAGAATTCCGGGCCAGGGGTACTGAAGCTTTCTTT
v_gene: TRBV7-3; abundance: .; j_gene: TRBJ1-1; d_gene: .; CDR3aa: CASSKQGNTEAFF; CDR3nt: TGTGCCAGCAGCAAACAGGGGAACACTGAAGCTTTCTTT
v_gene: TRBV2; abundance: .; j_gene: TRBJ2-7; d_gene: TRBD2; CDR3aa: CASSGSGRALEQYF; CDR3nt: TGTGCCAGCAGTGGTAGCGGGAGGGCCTTAGAGCAGTACTTC
v_gene: TRBV19; abundance: few; j_gene: TRBJ2-4; d_gene: .; CDR3aa: CARSGSTGVWENIQYF; CDR3nt: TGTGCCAGGTCCGGGTCGACGGGAGTATGGGAAAACATTCAGTACTTC
v_gene: TRBV12-3/TRBV12-4; abundance: .; j_gene: TRBJ1-2; d_gene: .; CDR3aa: CASRDRGGGYTF; CDR3nt: TGTGCCAGCAGAGACAGAGGAGGTGGCTACACCTTC
v_gene: TRBV30; abundance: .; j_gene: TRBJ1-1; d_gene: TRBD1; CDR3aa: CAWSVMGQGTEAFF; CDR3nt: TGTGCCTGGAGTGTAATGGGACAGGGCACTGAAGCTTTCTTT
v_gene: TRBV10-3; abundance: .; j_gene: TRBJ2-7; d_gene: .; CDR3aa: CAIRKDSSYEQYF; CDR3nt: TGTGCCATCAGGAAGGACAGCAGCTACGAGCAGTACTTC
v_gene: TRBV18; abundance: .; j_gene: TRBJ2-1; d_gene: TRBD2; CDR3aa: CASSTGTSGPYNEQFF; CDR3nt: TGTGCCAGCTCAACGGGGACTAGCGGACCTTACAATGAGCAGTTCTTC
v_gene: TRBV11-3; abundance: .; j_gene: TRBJ2-3; d_gene: TRBD1; CDR3aa: CASSLGRTGGTDTQYF; CDR3nt: TGTGCCAGCAGCTTAGGGAGGACAGGGGGCACAGATACGCAGTATTTT
v_gene: TRBV19; abundance: .; j_gene: TRBJ1-2; d_gene: TRBD1; CDR3aa: CASSIWDRGHGYTF; CDR3nt: TGTGCCAGTAGTATTTGGGACAGGGGCCATGGCTACACCTTC
v_gene: TRBV5-1; abundance: .; j_gene: TRBJ1-5; d_gene: TRBD1; CDR3aa: CASSLGGQSNQPQHF; CDR3nt: TGCGCCAGCAGCTTGGGGGGACAGAGCAATCAGCCCCAGCATTTT
v_gene: TRBV3-1/TRBV3-2; abundance: .; j_gene: TRBJ2-5; d_gene: TRBD2; CDR3aa: CASSRAGGGAGETQYF; CDR3nt: TGTGCCAGCAGCCGCGCTGGCGGGGGGGCTGGAGAGACCCAGTACTTC
v_gene: TRBV27; abundance: .; j_gene: TRBJ1-6; d_gene: .; CDR3aa: CATRSGSSYNSPLHF; CDR3nt: TGTGCCACCCGGTCCGGGAGCTCCTATAATTCACCCCTCCACTTT
v_gene: TRBV9; abundance: .; j_gene: TRBJ1-1; d_gene: .; CDR3aa: CASSVGTANTEAFF; CDR3nt: TGTGCCAGCAGCGTAGGGACGGCGAACACTGAAGCTTTCTTT
v_gene: TRBV9; abundance: few; j_gene: TRBJ2-2; d_gene: .; CDR3aa: CASSVGLYTGELFF; CDR3nt: TGTGCCAGCAGCGTAGGGCTCTACACCGGGGAGCTGTTTTTT
v_gene: TRBV19; abundance: .; j_gene: TRBJ1-4; d_gene: .; CDR3aa: CASSIQGNNEKLFF; CDR3nt: TGTGCCAGTAGTATCCAGGGGAACAATGAAAAACTGTTTTTT
v_gene: TRBV7-6; abundance: once; j_gene: TRBJ2-5; d_gene: .; CDR3aa: CASSFGSGRETQYF; CDR3nt: TGTGCCAGCAGTTTTGGGTCGGGGCGGGAGACCCAGTACTTC
v_gene: TRBV29-1; abundance: .; j_gene: TRBJ2-5; d_gene: TRBD1; CDR3aa: CSVAGTDQETQYF; CDR3nt: TGCAGCGTTGCCGGGACAGACCAAGAGACCCAGTACTTC
v_gene: TRBV30; abundance: .; j_gene: TRBJ1-5; d_gene: .; CDR3aa: CAWSPGVYSNQPQHF; CDR3nt: TGTGCCTGGAGCCCGGGGGTTTATAGCAATCAGCCCCAGCATTTT
v_gene: TRBV6-5; abundance: .; j_gene: TRBJ1-2; d_gene: .; CDR3aa: CASRRGVGNYGYTF; CDR3nt: TGTGCCAGCAGGAGGGGAGTGGGTAACTATGGCTACACCTTC
v_gene: TRBV6-5; abundance: .; j_gene: TRBJ1-2; d_gene: .; CDR3aa: CASSYIQAGYGYTF; CDR3nt: TGTGCCAGCAGCTACATTCAGGCAGGCTATGGCTACACCTTC
v_gene: TRBV27; abundance: .; j_gene: TRBJ2-3; d_gene: TRBD2; CDR3aa: CASSPLGLAGGGDTQYF; CDR3nt: TGTGCCAGCAGTCCCCTGGGACTAGCGGGAGGGGGAGATACGCAGTATTTT